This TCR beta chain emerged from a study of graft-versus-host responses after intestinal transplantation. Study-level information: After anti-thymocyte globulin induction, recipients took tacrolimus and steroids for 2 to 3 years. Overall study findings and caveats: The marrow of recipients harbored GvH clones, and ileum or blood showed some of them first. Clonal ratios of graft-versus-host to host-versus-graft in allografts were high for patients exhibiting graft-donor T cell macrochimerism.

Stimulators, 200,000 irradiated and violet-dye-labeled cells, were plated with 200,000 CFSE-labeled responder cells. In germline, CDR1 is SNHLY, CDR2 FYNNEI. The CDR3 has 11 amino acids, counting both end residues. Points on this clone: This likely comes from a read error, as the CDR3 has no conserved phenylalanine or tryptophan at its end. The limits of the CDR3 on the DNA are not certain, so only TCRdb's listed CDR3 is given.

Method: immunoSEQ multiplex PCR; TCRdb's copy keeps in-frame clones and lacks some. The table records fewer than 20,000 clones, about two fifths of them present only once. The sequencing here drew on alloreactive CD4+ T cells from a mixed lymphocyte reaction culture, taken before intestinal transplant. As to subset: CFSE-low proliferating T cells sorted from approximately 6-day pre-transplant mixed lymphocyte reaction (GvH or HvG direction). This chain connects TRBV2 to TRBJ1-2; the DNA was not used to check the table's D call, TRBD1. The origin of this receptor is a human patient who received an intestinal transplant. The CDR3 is CASSEGQGSPL.